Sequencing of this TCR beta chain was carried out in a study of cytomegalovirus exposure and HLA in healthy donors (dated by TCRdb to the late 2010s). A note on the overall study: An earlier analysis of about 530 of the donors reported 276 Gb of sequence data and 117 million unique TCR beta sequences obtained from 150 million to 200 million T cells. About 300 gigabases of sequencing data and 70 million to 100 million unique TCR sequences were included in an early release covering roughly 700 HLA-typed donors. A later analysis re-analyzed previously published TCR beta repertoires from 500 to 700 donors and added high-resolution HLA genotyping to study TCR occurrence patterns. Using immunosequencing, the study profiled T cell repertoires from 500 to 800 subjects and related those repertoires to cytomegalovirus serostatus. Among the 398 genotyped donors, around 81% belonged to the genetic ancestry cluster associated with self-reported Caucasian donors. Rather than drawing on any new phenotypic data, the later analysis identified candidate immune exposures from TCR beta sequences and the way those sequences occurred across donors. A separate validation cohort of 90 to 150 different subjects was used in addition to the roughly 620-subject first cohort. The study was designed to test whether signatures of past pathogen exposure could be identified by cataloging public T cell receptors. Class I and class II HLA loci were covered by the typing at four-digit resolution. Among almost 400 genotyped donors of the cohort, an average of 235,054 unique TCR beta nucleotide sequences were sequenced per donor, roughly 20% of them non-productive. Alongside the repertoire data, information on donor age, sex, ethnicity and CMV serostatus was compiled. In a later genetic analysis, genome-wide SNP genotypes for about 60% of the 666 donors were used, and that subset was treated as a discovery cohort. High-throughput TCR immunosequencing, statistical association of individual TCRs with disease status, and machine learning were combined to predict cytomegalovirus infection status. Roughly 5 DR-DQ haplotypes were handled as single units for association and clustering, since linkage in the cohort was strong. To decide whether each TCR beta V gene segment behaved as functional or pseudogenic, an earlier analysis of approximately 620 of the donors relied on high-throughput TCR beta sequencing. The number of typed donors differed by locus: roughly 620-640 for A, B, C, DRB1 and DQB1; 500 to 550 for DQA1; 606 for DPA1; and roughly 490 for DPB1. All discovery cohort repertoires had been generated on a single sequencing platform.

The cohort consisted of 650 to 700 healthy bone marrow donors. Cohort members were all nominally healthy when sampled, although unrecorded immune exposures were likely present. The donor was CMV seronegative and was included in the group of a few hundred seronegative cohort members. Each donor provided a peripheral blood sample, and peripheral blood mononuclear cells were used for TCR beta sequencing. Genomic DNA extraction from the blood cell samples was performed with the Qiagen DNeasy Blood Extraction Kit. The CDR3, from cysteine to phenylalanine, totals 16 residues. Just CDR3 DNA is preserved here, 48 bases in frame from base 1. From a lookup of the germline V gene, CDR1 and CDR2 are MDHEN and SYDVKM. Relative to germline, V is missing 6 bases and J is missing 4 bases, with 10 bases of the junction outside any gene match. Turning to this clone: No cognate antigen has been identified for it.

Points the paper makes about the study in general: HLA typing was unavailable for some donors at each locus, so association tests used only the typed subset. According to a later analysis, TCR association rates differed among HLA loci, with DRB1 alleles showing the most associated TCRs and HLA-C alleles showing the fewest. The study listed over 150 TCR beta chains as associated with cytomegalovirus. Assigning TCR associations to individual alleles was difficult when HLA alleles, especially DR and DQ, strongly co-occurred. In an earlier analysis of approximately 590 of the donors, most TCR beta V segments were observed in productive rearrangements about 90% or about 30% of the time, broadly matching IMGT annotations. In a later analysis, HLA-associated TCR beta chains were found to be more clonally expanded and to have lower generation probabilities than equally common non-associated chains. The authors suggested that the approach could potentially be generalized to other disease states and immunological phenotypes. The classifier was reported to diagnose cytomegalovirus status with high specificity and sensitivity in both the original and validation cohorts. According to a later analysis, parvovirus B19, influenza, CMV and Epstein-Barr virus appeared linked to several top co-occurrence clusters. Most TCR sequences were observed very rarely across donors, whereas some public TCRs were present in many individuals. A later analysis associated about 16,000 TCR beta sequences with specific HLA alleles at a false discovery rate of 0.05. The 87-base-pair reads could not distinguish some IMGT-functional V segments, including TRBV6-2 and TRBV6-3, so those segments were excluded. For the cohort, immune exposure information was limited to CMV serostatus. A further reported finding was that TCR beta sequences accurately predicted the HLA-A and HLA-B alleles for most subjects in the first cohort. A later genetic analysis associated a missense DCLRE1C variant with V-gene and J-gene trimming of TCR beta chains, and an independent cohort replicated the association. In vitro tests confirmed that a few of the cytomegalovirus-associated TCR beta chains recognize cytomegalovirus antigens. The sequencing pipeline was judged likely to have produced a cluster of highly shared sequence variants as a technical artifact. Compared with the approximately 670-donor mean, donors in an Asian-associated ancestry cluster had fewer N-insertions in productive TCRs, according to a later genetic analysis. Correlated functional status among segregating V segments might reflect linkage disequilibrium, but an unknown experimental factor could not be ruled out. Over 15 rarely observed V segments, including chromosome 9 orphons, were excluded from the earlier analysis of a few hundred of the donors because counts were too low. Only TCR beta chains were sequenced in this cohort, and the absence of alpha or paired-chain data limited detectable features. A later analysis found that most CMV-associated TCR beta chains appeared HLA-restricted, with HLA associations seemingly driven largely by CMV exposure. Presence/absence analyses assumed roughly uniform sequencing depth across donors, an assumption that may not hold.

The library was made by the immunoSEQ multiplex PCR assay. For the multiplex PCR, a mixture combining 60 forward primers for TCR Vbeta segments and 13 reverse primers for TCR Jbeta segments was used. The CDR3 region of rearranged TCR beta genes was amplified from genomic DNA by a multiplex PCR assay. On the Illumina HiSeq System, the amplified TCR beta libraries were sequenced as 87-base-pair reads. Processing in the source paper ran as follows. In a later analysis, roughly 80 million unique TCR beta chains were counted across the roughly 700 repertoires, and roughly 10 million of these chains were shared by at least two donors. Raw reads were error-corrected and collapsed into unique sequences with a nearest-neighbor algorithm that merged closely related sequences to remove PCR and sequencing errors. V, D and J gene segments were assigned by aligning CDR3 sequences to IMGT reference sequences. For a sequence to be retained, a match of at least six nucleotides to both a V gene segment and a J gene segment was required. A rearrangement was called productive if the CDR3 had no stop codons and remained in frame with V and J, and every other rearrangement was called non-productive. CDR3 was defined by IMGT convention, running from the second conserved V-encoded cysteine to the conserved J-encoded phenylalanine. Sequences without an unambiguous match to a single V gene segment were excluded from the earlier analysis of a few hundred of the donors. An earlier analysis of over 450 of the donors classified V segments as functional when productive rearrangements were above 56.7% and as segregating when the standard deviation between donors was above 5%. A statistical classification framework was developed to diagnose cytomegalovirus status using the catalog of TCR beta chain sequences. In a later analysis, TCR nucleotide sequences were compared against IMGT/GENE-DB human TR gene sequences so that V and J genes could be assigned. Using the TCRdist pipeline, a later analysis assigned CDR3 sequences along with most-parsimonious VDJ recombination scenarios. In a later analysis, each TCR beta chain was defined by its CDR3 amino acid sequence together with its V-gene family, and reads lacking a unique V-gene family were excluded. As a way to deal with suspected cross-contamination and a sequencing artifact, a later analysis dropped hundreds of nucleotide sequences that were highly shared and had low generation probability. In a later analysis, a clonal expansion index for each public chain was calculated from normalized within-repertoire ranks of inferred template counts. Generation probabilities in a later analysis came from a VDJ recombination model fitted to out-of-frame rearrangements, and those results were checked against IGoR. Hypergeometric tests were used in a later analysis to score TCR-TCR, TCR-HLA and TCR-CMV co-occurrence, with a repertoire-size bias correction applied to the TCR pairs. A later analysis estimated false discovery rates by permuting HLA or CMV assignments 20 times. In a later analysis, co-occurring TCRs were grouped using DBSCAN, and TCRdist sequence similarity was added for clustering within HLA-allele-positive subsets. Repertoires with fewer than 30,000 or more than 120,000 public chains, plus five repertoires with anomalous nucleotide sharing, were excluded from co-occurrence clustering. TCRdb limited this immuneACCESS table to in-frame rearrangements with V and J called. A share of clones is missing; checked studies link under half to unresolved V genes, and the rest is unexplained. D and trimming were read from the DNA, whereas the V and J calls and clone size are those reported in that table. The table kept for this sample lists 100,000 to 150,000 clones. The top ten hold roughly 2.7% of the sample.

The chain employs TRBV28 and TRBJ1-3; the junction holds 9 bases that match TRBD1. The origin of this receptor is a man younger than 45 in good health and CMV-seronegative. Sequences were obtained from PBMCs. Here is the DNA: TGTGCCAGCAGGGGGGCCGGGACAGGGATAGGAAACACCATATATTTT. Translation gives CASRGAGTGIGNTIYF.